This TCR beta chain emerged from a study of control samples from healthy donors and cancer patients. CDR3 size: 16 residues. The V gene's germline CDR1 is MNHNS and CDR2 SASEGT. Trimming took off 2 bases at V and 4 bases at J, with 17 bases between the two ends. Some clones are missing from TCRdb's copy, which holds only in-frame ones; the method was immunoSEQ multiplex PCR. This sample has around 94,000 clones; around 86% occur once, and the top ten carry 1.3%. The V and J genes are TRBV6-1 and TRBJ2-5; a weak D match, TRBD2 (5 bases). Material: blood. This TCR derives from a woman aged 45-59 years in good health. CDR3 region: CASSESQPRRGETQYF. The CDR3 region has the DNA TGTGCCAGCAGTGAAAGTCAGCCCCGCCGGGGAGAGACCCAGTACTTC.